A selection of T cell receptor beta chains follows, all from one sample in a study of OX40 agonist ivuxolimab in advanced cancers. TCRdb's copy holds only in-frame clones and misses some; the assay was immunoSEQ multiplex PCR. This sample has under 70,000 clones, with approximately 86% found just once. This specimen was CD4+ or CD8+ T cells sorted from blood, taken in a trial of the OX40 agonist ivuxolimab. Receptor source: an adult with an advanced solid tumor such as melanoma, head and neck, liver or kidney cancer. CDR3s include the opening cysteine and the closing phenylalanine or tryptophan. The D gene is left open where the match is weak. Only some rows state a clone size, as once, few, many or a class for expanded clones.

j_call	v_call	clone_size	d_call	cdr3_length	cdr3_nt	cdr3_aa
TRBJ1-4	TRBV7-6	.	TRBD1	16	TGTGCCAGCAGCTTAGAGGACAGGGCCCCTAATGAAAAACTGTTTTTT	CASSLEDRAPNEKLFF
TRBJ1-6	TRBV5-1	.	.	14	TGCGCCAGCAGCTTGGGTCAGGATAATTCACCCCTCCACTTT	CASSLGQDNSPLHF
TRBJ1-4	TRBV6-6	.	.	15	TGTGCCAGCGGCAAAAGTGGGGCTGGTAATGAAAAACTGTTTTTT	CASGKSGAGNEKLFF
TRBJ2-2	TRBV5-4	.	.	13	TGTGCCAGCAGCTTGGGACAGCTCGGGGAGCTGTTTTTT	CASSLGQLGELFF
TRBJ1-5	TRBV6-5	.	TRBD1	15	TGTGCCAGCAGTAGACAGGGGGCTAGCAATCAGCCCCAGCATTTT	CASSRQGASNQPQHF
TRBJ1-3	TRBV19	.	.	14	TGTGCCAGTAGTATATCGAGCTCTGGAAACACCATATATTTT	CASSISSSGNTIYF
TRBJ2-7	TRBV19	.	.	14	TGTGCCAGTAGTATCTCCGACGGGGTTCGCGAGCAGTACTTC	CASSISDGVREQYF
TRBJ1-5	TRBV6-1	.	TRBD1	13	TGTGCCAGCAGTGAAACAGGGGGCTCCTCCCAGCATTTT	CASSETGGSSQHF
TRBJ2-7	TRBV6-1	.	.	13	TGTGCCAGCACCAGAATATTTTACGACGAGCAGTGCTTC	CASTRIFYDEQCF
TRBJ2-5	TRBV5-1	.	.	15	TGCGCCAGCAGCTTGGCTGCACCGTACCAAGAGACCCAGTACTTC	CASSLAAPYQETQYF
TRBJ2-3	TRBV14	.	.	12	TGTGCCAGCAGCCAAACTCCGGATACGCAGTATTTT	CASSQTPDTQYF
TRBJ2-2	TRBV18	.	.	15	TGTGCCAGCTCACCAACCCAGACGAACACCGGGGAGCTGTTTTTT	CASSPTQTNTGELFF
TRBJ2-1	TRBV27	.	.	15	TGTGCCAGCAGTCCCCTCGGCAGCGGGCAGGTCGAGCAGTTCTTC	CASSPLGSGQVEQFF
TRBJ2-1	TRBV18	.	.	14	TGTGCCAGCTCACTCCCAGGATCCTACAATGAGCAGTTCTTC	CASSLPGSYNEQFF
TRBJ1-5	TRBV5-3	.	.	14	TGTGCCTGCGGGGGGACGGATAGCAATCAGCCCCAGCATTTT	CACGGTDSNQPQHF
TRBJ2-2	TRBV7-3	.	.	15	TGTGCCAGCAGCTTAACCAGGGGGAACACCGGGGAGCTGTTTTTT	CASSLTRGNTGELFF
TRBJ1-5	TRBV6-5	.	.	13	TGTGCCAGCAGGGTATCGGTAAATCAGCCCCAGCATTTT	CASRVSVNQPQHF
TRBJ1-1	TRBV5-4	.	.	14	TGTGCCAGCAGACAGGACAGAGCTATCGCTGAAGCTTTCTTT	CASRQDRAIAEAFF
TRBJ2-5	TRBV5-1	once	.	14	TGCGCCAGCAGCTTGGATCGGGTCGGGGAGACCCAGTACTTC	CASSLDRVGETQYF
TRBJ1-4	TRBV7-9	once	.	15	TGTGCCAGCAGCCCCCGGCGATCCACGGATGAAAAACTGTTTTTT	CASSPRRSTDEKLFF
TRBJ1-6	TRBV25-1	few	.	16	TGTGCCAGCAGTGAATCTCGGGGCTTCTATAATTCACCCCTCCACTTT	CASSESRGFYNSPLHF
TRBJ2-4	TRBV11-2	.	.	15	TGTGCCAGCAGCCTCCTACAGGGTTTGGTGGGCATTCAGTACTTC	CASSLLQGLVGIQYF
TRBJ2-1	TRBV7-3	.	.	15	TGTGCCAGCAGCCTTCAGGGGAACTCCTACAATGAGCAGTTCTTC	CASSLQGNSYNEQFF
TRBJ1-5	TRBV4-2	.	.	15	TGTGCCAGCAGCCAAGATTCAGGATACAATCAGCCCCAGCATTTT	CASSQDSGYNQPQHF
TRBJ1-4	TRBV14	.	.	15	TGTGCCAGCAGCTACGGGACCGCAACTAATGAAAAACTGTTTTTT	CASSYGTATNEKLFF
TRBJ2-6	TRBV7-3	.	TRBD2	18	TGTGCCAGCAGCTTAACGGGCGGGAGCGGCTCTGGGGCCAACGTCCTGACTTTC	CASSLTGGSGSGANVLTF
TRBJ1-5	TRBV7-9	.	.	13	TGTGCCAGCAGCTGGTCCAGCAATCAGCCCCAGCATTTT	CASSWSSNQPQHF
TRBJ2-5	TRBV28	.	TRBD2	15	TGTGCCAGCAGTTTGGGACTAGCGGGCCAAGAGACCCAGTACTTC	CASSLGLAGQETQYF
TRBJ2-2	TRBV7-6	.	.	17	TGTGCCAGCAGCGAACAGATCTCGGTTCGGCTGACCGGGGAGCTGTTTTTT	CASSEQISVRLTGELFF
TRBJ1-5	TRBV4-3	.	.	13	TGCGCCAGCAGCCGGAACAGTAATCAGCCCCAGCATTTT	CASSRNSNQPQHF
TRBJ1-2	TRBV27	few	.	14	TGTGCCAGCAGTTATCGAGGGCTCAACTATGGCTACACCTTC	CASSYRGLNYGYTF
TRBJ1-2	TRBV18	.	.	13	TGTGCCAGCTCACCACGGACACCTGATGGCTACACCTTC	CASSPRTPDGYTF
TRBJ2-1	TRBV13	.	TRBD1	13	TGTGCCAGCAGTCAGACAGGGGCCCATGAGCAGTTCTTC	CASSQTGAHEQFF
TRBJ2-5	TRBV6-5	.	TRBD1	14	TGTGCCAGCAGTTATACGGACAGGGCCGAGACCCAGTACTTC	CASSYTDRAETQYF
TRBJ1-4	TRBV7-9	.	.	14	TGTGCCAGCAGCTTTGACAGGTCGGATGAAAAACTGTTTTTT	CASSFDRSDEKLFF